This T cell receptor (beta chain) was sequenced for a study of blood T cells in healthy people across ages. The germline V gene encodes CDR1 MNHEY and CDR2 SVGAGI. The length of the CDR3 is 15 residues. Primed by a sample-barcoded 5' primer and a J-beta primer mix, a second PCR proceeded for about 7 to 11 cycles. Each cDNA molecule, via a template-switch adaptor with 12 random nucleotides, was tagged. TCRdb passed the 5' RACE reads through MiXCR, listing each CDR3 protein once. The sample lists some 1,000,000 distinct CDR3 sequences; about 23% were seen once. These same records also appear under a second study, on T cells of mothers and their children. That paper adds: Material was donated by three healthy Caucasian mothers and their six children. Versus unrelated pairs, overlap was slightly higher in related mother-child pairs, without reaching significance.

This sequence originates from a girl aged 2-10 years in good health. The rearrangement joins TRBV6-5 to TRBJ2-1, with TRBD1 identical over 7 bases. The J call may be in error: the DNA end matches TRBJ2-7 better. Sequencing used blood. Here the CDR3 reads CASSYGRAGGYEQYF. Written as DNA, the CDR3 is TGTGCCAGCAGTTATGGCAGGGCAGGGGGCTACGAGCAGTACTTC.